This TCR beta chain was observed in a study of blood T cells in healthy people across ages. Whole-study findings and limits: Roughly linear declines in TCR beta diversity per million T cells occurred with age. Any changes in expanded clonotypes were possibly confounded, as donor CMV status remained unknown. Relative to aged donors, long-lived donors carried more naive CD4+ cells and displayed higher diversity.

For the second PCR, which ran for about 7 to 11 cycles, a sample-barcoded 5' primer and a J-beta primer mix were used. TCRdb recomputed calls from the 5' RACE reads with MiXCR, one row per CDR3 protein. The table lists about 1.7 million distinct CDR3 sequences, 28% of them singletons. A note on this clonotype: As yet, its antigen is unknown.

V gave up 1 base and J gave up 4 bases; unmatched junction bases: 4. The CDR3 loop spans 15 amino acids. Looked up from germline, CDR1 is MDHEN and CDR2 is SYDVKM. The draw of peripheral blood yielded roughly 9.1 milliliters from each donor. The rearrangement links TRBV28 to TRBJ1-2, with 9 bases matching TRBD1. Sequencing was carried out using blood. The source of this sequence is a woman in her twenties or thirties in good health. The DNA of the CDR3 is TGTGCCAGCAGTTTATCCACAGGGGGCGCCTATGGCTACACCTTC. Translating gives CASSLSTGGAYGYTF.